This entry is about one T cell receptor beta chain. Trimming left V 1 base short and J 6 bases short, with 13 bases between. This CDR3 is built from 15 residues. The germline V gene encodes CDR1 MDHEN and CDR2 SYDVKM. This specimen belongs to a study of blood T cell repertoires in COVID-19. As for the study in general: Specimens from acute and convalescent COVID-19 originated in the United States, Italy and Spain.

Libraries were prepared by immunoSEQ multiplex PCR; TCRdb keeps only in-frame clonotypes and omits some of them. The sample contains about 160,000 clones, approximately 84% of which appear only once. This chain connects TRBV28 to TRBJ2-1; D remains unclear. This TCR derives from a woman of 80 years or more with acute or convalescent COVID-19. The sequencing input was peripheral blood. CDR3 sequence reads: CASSLLYRLSNEQFF. In DNA, the CDR3 is TGTGCCAGCAGTTTATTGTATCGACTGAGCAATGAGCAGTTCTTC.